Following are 20 T cell receptor beta chains from one sample sequenced in a study of T-cell memory formation after mild COVID-19 (dated by TCRdb to the early 2020s). The protocol used for the library was 5' RACE. Sequencing took place on an Illumina NovaSeq 6000. In-frame beta chains were kept once TCRdb had trimmed the public reads at Q25 with fastp and called clones with MiXCR. When rows share a CDR3 protein, they turn into one entry using the most common DNA and genes. Counted in this sample were fewer than 550,000 distinct CDR3 sequences; roughly 20% of them appeared once. Jointly, the top ten make up 7.5% to 9.5% of the sample. Sequencing used PBMCs or a T cell subset sorted from them (not recorded which). The receptor source for this set is an adult woman who had mild COVID-19 (a few samples of this study predate the infection). The sample titles of this study are shuffled in the database, so cell type and time point are left out; the donor was told from shared clones.

CDR3 nucleotide sequence: TGTGCCAGCAGTTACTCGCCTAGCGGCGGGTACGAGCAGTACTTC. Its translation: CASSYSPSGGYEQYF. The chain couples TRBV6-2 or TRBV6-3 to TRBJ2-7, with 7 bases aligning to TRBD2. With 0 bases clipped from V and 4 bases from J, the junction kept 6 bases outside the gene matches. The CDR3 is 15 residues long. Germline V gives CDR1 MNHEY, CDR2 SVGEGT.

Comment on this clonotype: Compared with germline, one end of the junction differs, possibly owing to a read error. The chain has TRBV7-7 and TRBJ2-1; possibly TRBD2 for D (6 bases). The CDR3 runs to 17 residues. The germline CDR1 and CDR2 sequences are SSHAT and FNYEAQ (reference sequence). The CDR3 loop reads CASSLLAPGFSYNEQFF. DNA of the CDR3: TGTGCTAGCAGCTTGCTAGCGCCCGGTTTCTCCTACAATGAGCAGTTCTTC. Full variable domain (outside the CDR3, taken from reference TRBV7-7 and TRBJ2-1): GAGVSQSPRYKVTKRGQDVTLRCDPISSHATLYWYQQALGQGPEFLTYFNYEAQPDKSGLPSDRFSAERPEGSISTLTIQRTEQRDSAMYRCASSLLAPGFSYNEQFFGPGTRLTVL.

This clonotype has more than one count but fewer than ten. The rearrangement links TRBV6-2 or TRBV6-3 to TRBJ1-6; perhaps TRBD1 as D (6 bases). The V gene lost 8 bases and the J gene lost 2 bases, with 16 bases spanning the gap. The CDR3 contains 16 residues. Germline lookup yields CDR1 MNHEY and CDR2 SVGEGT. The CDR3 bases are TGTGCCAGCGGACAGAGGCAGCACGCCTATAATTCACCCCTCCACTTT. Protein product: CASGQRQHAYNSPLHF.

This chain links TRBV12-3 or TRBV12-4 with TRBJ1-4; tentatively, D is TRBD1 (5 bases). Trimming took 6 bases from V and 8 from J, leaving 13 bases between them. CDR3 length: 13 amino acids. Here the CDR3 reads CASSAGTSEKLFF. The CDR3 nucleotides are TGTGCCAGCAGCGCCGGGACGTCGGAAAAACTGTTTTTT.

This clonotype was recorded a few times. The chain is built from TRBV29-1 and TRBJ1-1; no reliable D call. Germline V gene lookup returns CDR1 SQVTM and CDR2 ANQGSEA. CDR3 length: 13 residues. Trimming took off 5 bases at V and 1 base at J, with 11 bases between the two ends. CDR3 amino acids: CSVRVTRNTEAFF. DNA for the CDR3: TGCAGCGTTCGGGTAACGAGGAACACTGAAGCTTTCTTT.

This clonotype was counted ten times or more. The V and J genes are TRBV6-1 and TRBJ2-5; no definite D call. Germline V lookup: CDR1 MNHNS, CDR2 SASEGT. The V and J ends lost 6 bases and 4 bases respectively, with 3 bases between them. The CDR3 is 10 amino acids. The CDR3 region is CASRLETQYF. CDR3 sequence (DNA): TGTGCCAGCAGATTAGAGACCCAGTACTTC.

This clonotype was detected only a few times. This sequence joins TRBV7-8 and TRBJ1-4; 9 bases match TRBD1. Trimming took 1 base from V and 7 from J; bases not matched to a gene: 4. Germline CDR1 reads SGHVS; CDR2 reads FQNEAQ. The CDR3 spans 15 residues. In DNA form, the CDR3 reads TGTGCCAGCAGCTTAGAACAGGGACAGGGTGAAAAACTGTTTTTT. It codes for CASSLEQGQGEKLFF.

The sample holds a few counts of this clonotype. The genes are TRBV5-4 and TRBJ1-2; no firm D call. The CDR3 is made up of 16 amino acids. V was trimmed by 4 bases and J by 1 base, leaving 17 bases between them. CDR1 is SGHNT and CDR2 is YYREEE in the germline V gene (reference sequence). The DNA of the CDR3 is TGTGCCAGCAGCGGCGGAGGAGGATGGGGTAACTATGGCTACACCTTC. Encoded protein: CASSGGGGWGNYGYTF.

This clonotype has only a few counts. This sequence joins TRBV5-1 and TRBJ1-6; 8 nucleotides align to TRBD1. The J segment lost 6 bases and the V segment lost 4 bases, leaving 6 bases of the junction unmatched. Germline lookup yields CDR1 SGHRS and CDR2 YFSETQ. The CDR3 sequence is 15 residues long. CDR3 in amino acids: CASSPGQGSNSPLHF. The CDR3 coding sequence is TGCGCCAGCAGCCCAGGACAGGGTAGTAATTCACCCCTCCACTTT.

This clonotype was observed a few times. This CDR3 is CAISVGFYGYTF. In nucleotides, the CDR3 is TGTGCCATCAGTGTGGGTTTCTATGGCTACACCTTC. The V and J genes are TRBV10-3 and TRBJ1-2; D remains unclear. V was shortened by 4 bases and J by 4 bases, with 7 bases between the two germline ends. CDR1 is ENHRY, CDR2 SYGVKD, per germline. The CDR3 sequence is 12 residues long.

This clonotype occurred a few times. The V gene is TRBV5-5, the J gene TRBJ1-3; D is perhaps TRBD1 (6 bases). Germline lookup yields CDR1 SGHKS and CDR2 YYEKEE (reference sequence). The CDR3 is 17 residues long. V lost 0 bases and J 2 bases, leaving 15 bases between the germline ends. The CDR3 nucleotides are TGTGCCAGCAGCTTGGACCCGACAGGAATAGCTGGAAACACCATATATTTT. As protein: CASSLDPTGIAGNTIYF.

Only a few counts were recorded for this clonotype. The chain joins TRBV5-1 to TRBJ2-7; the D gene is possibly TRBD1 (6 bases). Between the trimmed V and J ends, which lost 5 bases and 2 bases, there was a span of 11 bases. The CDR3 runs to 13 residues. Germline V gene sequence: CDR1 SGHRS, CDR2 YFSETQ. The CDR3 loop is CASSFEGAYEQYF. CDR3 sequence (DNA): TGCGCCAGCAGTTTTGAGGGGGCCTACGAGCAGTACTTC.

This clonotype was seen a few times. The chain combines TRBV14 with TRBJ2-7; 8 positions match TRBD1. The CDR3 has 14 residues. Germline CDR1 and CDR2: SGHDN and FVKESK. V lost 8 bases, J lost 4 bases, and 10 bases stayed unmatched. CDR3 region: CASDRGGPSYEQYF. CDR3 coding DNA: TGTGCCAGCGACAGGGGTGGCCCCTCGTACGAGCAGTACTTC.

The chain links TRBV7-9 to TRBJ1-1, with D unclear. Germline CDR1 SEHNR, CDR2 FQNEAQ (reference sequence). The CDR3 runs to 12 residues. V gave up 5 bases and J gave up 9 bases, with 13 bases separating them. CDR3: CASSLYRDKAFF. DNA of the CDR3: TGTGCCAGCAGCCTATACCGGGATAAAGCTTTCTTT.

The chain couples TRBV7-9 to TRBJ2-1, with D perhaps matching TRBD1 (7 bases). The V end lost 6 bases, the J end lost 5 bases, and 14 bases lay between the germline ends. The CDR3 has 14 residues. Per the germline V gene, CDR1 is SEHNR and CDR2 is FQNEAQ (reference sequence). The CDR3 DNA reads TGTGCCAGCAGGGCGGGGACAGCTAACAATGAGCAGTTCTTC. Translating it yields CASRAGTANNEQFF.

The sample holds a few counts of this clonotype. This chain connects TRBV11-2 to TRBJ2-1; D is ambiguous. The germline V and J ends were trimmed by 5 bases and 3 bases, with 20 bases remaining between them. Germline V gene sequence: CDR1 SGHAT, CDR2 FQNNGV. The CDR3 totals 17 residues. The CDR3 here is CASSLRSGSLIYNEQFF. The CDR3 DNA sequence: TGTGCCAGCAGCCTCAGGTCGGGCAGCCTTATCTACAATGAGCAGTTCTTC.

The chain couples TRBV28 to TRBJ1-6, with D possibly matching TRBD1 (5 bases). The V end lost 8 bases, the J end lost 7 bases, and 15 bases lay between the germline ends. The CDR3 extends over 14 amino acids. Germline values: CDR1 MDHEN, CDR2 SYDVKM. Written as DNA, the CDR3 is TGTGCCAGCCGACGGGACGGGACGAATTCACCCCTCCACTTT. It encodes CASRRDGTNSPLHF.

This clonotype came up a few times. The V and J genes are TRBV20-1 and TRBJ2-3; perhaps TRBD1 as D (5 bases). The CDR3 length is 17 residues. Germline V CDR1 and CDR2: DFQATT, SNEGSKA (reference sequence). Between the trimmed V and J ends, which lost 3 bases and 2 bases, there was a span of 21 bases. CDR3 sequence reads: CSARVLRRPRVTDTQYF. DNA for the CDR3: TGCAGTGCTAGGGTCCTACGGCGGCCCAGGGTCACAGATACGCAGTATTTT.

CDR3 DNA: TGCAGTGCTAGAGGACAGGCCTACGAGCAGTACTTC. Amino acids: CSARGQAYEQYF. The chain links TRBV20-1 to TRBJ2-7; maybe TRBD1 (6 bases). Germline V gene lookup returns CDR1 DFQATT and CDR2 SNEGSKA (reference sequence). This CDR3 contains 12 residues. Deletions cut 1 base from V and 2 bases from J, with 6 bases between.

This clonotype appeared many times. The chain links TRBV27 to TRBJ2-7; D unclear. V was cut by 3 bases and J by 2 bases, with 8 bases left in between. CDR1 is MNHEY, CDR2 SMNVEV, per germline (reference sequence). The CDR3 is 13 residues long. The CDR3 loop reads CASSFGQPYEQYF. The CDR3 DNA follows: TGTGCCAGCAGTTTCGGGCAACCCTACGAGCAGTACTTC.